Each of the 23 T cell receptor beta chains below was sequenced from the same sample in a study of T cells in Graves' hyperthyroidism and ophthalmopathy. The CDR3 regions of TCR beta were amplified from RNA transcripts. HTBI primers were the set used in a first-round RT-PCR of the TCR CDR3. MiXCR was run by TCRdb on the multiplex PCR reads, yielding one entry per CDR3 protein. The table lists some 180,000 distinct CDR3 sequences, about 15% of them singletons, with 53% in the top ten. Sequencing was performed on blood. Every receptor here comes from a woman aged 45-65 years with Graves' hyperthyroidism.

The chain is built from TRBV7-2 and TRBJ2-7; the match to TRBD2 covers 10 bases. The germline V gene encodes CDR1 SGHTA and CDR2 FQGNSA. The V gene end was trimmed by 2 bases and the J gene end by 4 bases; junction bases not matched to a gene: 5. The CDR3 contains 15 residues. CDR3 sequence (DNA): TGTGCCAGCAGCTTACTAGCGGGAGTAATTTACGAGCAGTACTTC. Translation: CASSLLAGVIYEQYF.

This clonotype was seen repeatedly, ten times or more. CDR3 protein: CASLSGPGDNEQFF. The CDR3 region has the DNA TGTGCCAGCCTCTCGGGGCCAGGGGACAATGAGCAGTTCTTC. The chain has TRBV2 and TRBJ2-1; D perhaps matches TRBD1 (6 bases). V dropped 8 bases and J dropped 5 bases, with 16 bases sitting between them. Germline assignment: CDR1 SNHLY and CDR2 FYNNEI. This CDR3 spans 14 amino acids. Full variable domain (rest looked up from reference TRBV2 and TRBJ2-1): EPEVTQTPSHQVTQMGQEVILRCVPISNHLYFYWYRQILGQKVEFLVSFYNNEISEKSEIFDDQFSVERPDGSNFTLKIRSTKLEDSAMYFCASLSGPGDNEQFFGPGTRLTVL.

This clonotype was observed at least ten times. The chain is built from TRBV28 and TRBJ1-1; tentative D call: TRBD1 (6 bases). The CDR3 totals 15 residues. Germline V gene lookup returns CDR1 MDHEN and CDR2 SYDVKM. Trimming removed 4 bases from V and 0 bases from J, with 12 bases in between. The DNA for the CDR3 is TGTGCCAGCAGTTACACAGGGCCAATGAACACTGAAGCTTTCTTT. It translates to CASSYTGPMNTEAFF.

The chain uses TRBV9 and TRBJ2-1; D gene unclear. Germline V gene sequence: CDR1 SGDLS, CDR2 YYNGEE. Trimming removed 4 bases from V and 0 bases from J, with 14 bases in between. This CDR3 contains 16 residues. CDR3 sequence (DNA): TGTGCCAGCAGCCCTCTAGGGCCCAGCTCCTACAATGAGCAGTTCTTC. Residues: CASSPLGPSSYNEQFF.

This clonotype was picked up many times. CDR3: CASTIGGKRGYTF. CDR3 DNA: TGTGCCAGCACGATTGGGGGCAAGAGGGGCTACACCTTC. This chain links TRBV2 with TRBJ1-2, with D maybe TRBD1 (6 bases). V lost 7 bases to trimming and J lost 8 bases, with 17 bases between them. Germline CDR1 and CDR2: SNHLY and FYNNEI. The CDR3 covers 13 residues.

With respect to this clonotype: One base away lies a much larger clone, so this may be a sequencing read error. The chain recombines TRBV20-1 with TRBJ1-1; possible D gene TRBD1, 5 bases. Germline values: CDR1 DFQATT, CDR2 SNEGSKA (reference sequence). The CDR3 covers 11 residues. The CDR3 protein is CSAAGGIETFF. CDR3 nucleotide sequence: TGCAGTGCCGCCGGGGGAATTGAAACTTTCTTT.

V and J are TRBV18 and TRBJ1-1; D is perhaps TRBD1 (5 bases). Germline values: CDR1 KGHSH, CDR2 LQKENI. With 3 bases removed from V and 4 bases from J, the gap between germline ends came to 15 bases. The CDR3 extends over 15 amino acids. CDR3 residues: CASSPGKGVGTEAFF. The DNA of the CDR3 is TGTGCCAGCTCACCGGGGAAAGGGGTTGGCACTGAAGCTTTCTTT.

This clonotype was detected only a few times. The gene calls are TRBV14 and TRBJ1-1; tentative D call: TRBD1 (6 bases). Germline V CDR1 and CDR2: SGHDN, FVKESK. V was shortened by 2 bases and J by 0 bases, with 19 bases between the two germline ends. The CDR3 extends over 18 amino acids. CDR3 region: CASSQIHRASQMNTEAFF. DNA for the CDR3: TGTGCCAGCAGCCAAATACACAGGGCATCACAGATGAACACTGAAGCTTTCTTT.

V is TRBV27 and J is TRBJ2-1; 16 bases match TRBD2. The CDR3 length is 17 residues. Germline V gene data show CDR1 as MNHEY and CDR2 as SMNVEV (reference sequence). V lost 8 bases to trimming and J lost 8 bases; unmatched junction nucleotides: 12. The CDR3, as DNA: TGTGCCAGCCGAACCGGGACTAGCGGGAGGGCCGCGGATGAGCAGTTCTTC. Protein product: CASRTGTSGRAADEQFF.

This clonotype has at least ten counts. The V call is TRBV20-1, the J call TRBJ1-5; 10 nucleotides line up with TRBD1. With V trimmed by 2 bases and J by 3 bases, 10 bases remained unmatched. CDR3 length equals 17 residues. CDR1 is DFQATT and CDR2 is SNEGSKA in the germline V gene (reference sequence). This CDR3 reads CSARTLGTGVFNQPQHF. The CDR3 DNA reads as TGCAGTGCTAGAACCCTCGGGACAGGGGTTTTCAATCAGCCCCAGCATTTT.

This clonotype was picked up a small number of times. The CDR3 sequence: CASSPTARPSNQPQHF. The CDR3 DNA follows: TGTGCCAGCTCACCAACGGCCCGACCCAGCAATCAGCCCCAGCATTTT. The chain uses TRBV18 and TRBJ1-5; D unclear. Germline V gene lookup returns CDR1 KGHSH and CDR2 LQKENI. Trimming left V 2 bases short and J 1 base short, with 12 bases between. CDR3 length equals 16 residues.

Concerning this clonotype itself: This may come from a read error, since a much larger clone is one base off. The chain uses TRBV18 and TRBJ1-5; D is unresolved. Germline CDR1 reads KGHSH; CDR2 reads LQKENI. The CDR3 is 14 amino acids. In nucleotides, the CDR3 is TGTGCCAGCTCACCAACAGCTAGCAATCGGCCCCAGCATTTT. Amino acid sequence: CASSPTASNRPQHF. The full variable domain, rest sourced from reference TRBV18 and TRBJ1-5, is NAGVMQNPRHLVRRRGQEARLRCSPMKGHSHVYWYRQLPEEGLKFMVYLQKENIIDESGMPKERFSAEFPKEGPSILRIQQVVRGDSAAYFCASSPTASNRPQHFGDGTRLSIL.

Comments on this clonotype: A single base separates this from a much larger clone, so it may be a read error. This CDR3 fails to terminate in the conserved phenylalanine or tryptophan, so it likely reflects a read error. The gene calls are TRBV5-8 and TRBJ2-1; 7 bases align to TRBD1. CDR1 and CDR2 from the germline V gene are SGHTS and YDEGEE. The CDR3 has 17 residues. With 3 bases clipped from V and 3 bases from J, the junction kept 12 bases outside the gene matches. CDR3 loop: CASSYQITGVVYNEQFS. The CDR3 nucleotides are TGTGCCAGCAGCTATCAAATCACAGGGGTCGTCTACAATGAGCAGTTCTCC.

This clonotype was detected ten times or more. This sequence joins TRBV5-5 and TRBJ1-5; 9 nucleotides align to TRBD1. CDR3 length equals 16 residues. Germline CDR1 reads SGHKS; CDR2 reads YYEKEE (reference sequence). After removal of 4 bases from V and 7 bases from J, the junction contained 12 bases not matched to a gene. This chain's CDR3 is CASSARTGGAGQPQHF. CDR3 sequence (DNA): TGTGCCAGCAGCGCAAGAACAGGGGGCGCCGGGCAGCCCCAGCATTTT.

This clonotype has at least ten counts. This chain links TRBV20-1 with TRBJ1-5, with D tentatively TRBD1 (6 bases). Trimming cost V 4 bases and J 4 bases, with 11 bases left between them. Germline values: CDR1 DFQATT, CDR2 SNEGSKA (reference sequence). The length of the CDR3 is 13 residues. CDR3: CSATGEVNQPQHF. In DNA form, the CDR3 reads TGCAGTGCTACAGGGGAGGTGAATCAGCCCCAGCATTTT.

Many counts were recorded for this clonotype. The CDR3 nucleotides are TGCAGTGCTACTCCGAAGGGCCGCGTAGATACGCAGTATTTT. Translated, it gives CSATPKGRVDTQYF. The rearrangement uses TRBV20-1 and TRBJ2-3; D gene unclear. From germline, CDR1 is DFQATT and CDR2 SNEGSKA (reference sequence). The CDR3 spans 14 residues. V dropped 4 bases and J dropped 5 bases, with 16 bases sitting between them.

The chain recombines TRBV19 with TRBJ2-1, with 9 bases lining up with TRBD2. The V segment lost 3 bases and the J segment 9 bases; nucleotides outside the gene matches: 15. The CDR3 extends over 17 amino acids. Germline lookup yields CDR1 LNHDA and CDR2 SQIVND (reference sequence). The CDR3 loop reads CASSILAGGPPSGEQFF. In DNA form, the CDR3 reads TGTGCCAGTAGTATTCTTGCGGGAGGGCCCCCGAGCGGTGAGCAGTTCTTC.

The genes are TRBV6-1 and TRBJ1-1, with 8 nucleotides matching TRBD1. With V trimmed by 5 bases and J by 4 bases, 3 bases remained unmatched. From germline, CDR1 is MNHNS and CDR2 SASEGT. This CDR3 has 13 amino acids. The CDR3 reads CASSPDRGTEAFF. CDR3 bases: TGTGCCAGCAGTCCTGACAGGGGCACTGAAGCTTTCTTT.

This clonotype appeared many times. This chain uses TRBV7-3 with TRBJ2-7, with 7 bases matching TRBD1. The CDR3 has 15 residues. V lost 3 bases to trimming and J lost 8 bases; unmatched junction nucleotides: 13. Per the germline V gene, CDR1 is SGHTA and CDR2 is FQGTGA. CDR3 amino acids: CASSFSGQTLSKQYF. In DNA, the CDR3 is TGTGCCAGCAGCTTCTCGGGACAGACCCTCTCCAAGCAGTACTTC.

The chain couples TRBV18 to TRBJ1-3; 9 bases line up with TRBD1. In germline, CDR1 is KGHSH, CDR2 LQKENI. This CDR3 has 15 amino acids. After removal of 3 bases from V and 1 base from J, the junction contained 1 base not matched to a gene. CDR3 DNA sequence: TGTGCCAGCTCACCTGGACAGGGGTCTGGAAACACCATATATTTT. Amino acid sequence: CASSPGQGSGNTIYF. Full variable domain (remainder filled in from reference TRBV18 and TRBJ1-3): NAGVMQNPRHLVRRRGQEARLRCSPMKGHSHVYWYRQLPEEGLKFMVYLQKENIIDESGMPKERFSAEFPKEGPSILRIQQVVRGDSAAYFCASSPGQGSGNTIYFGEGSWLTVV.

At least ten counts were recorded for this clonotype. DNA of the CDR3: TGTGCCAGCAGCTCCCGAGGGGCGGGAGGGCCCCCCACCGGGGAGCTGTTTTTT. This gives the protein CASSSRGAGGPPTGELFF. The chain uses TRBV11-3 and TRBJ2-2, with 9 bases lining up with TRBD2. CDR1 SGHNT and CDR2 YENEEA come from the germline V gene. With V trimmed by 4 bases and J by 4 bases, 13 bases remained unmatched. CDR3 length: 18 amino acids.

This clonotype has at least ten counts. This chain connects TRBV20-1 to TRBJ1-6; TRBD1 might be the D (5 bases). CDR3 length: 12 amino acids. V shed 3 bases and J shed 10 bases, with 10 bases lying between them. Germline-derived CDR1 and CDR2 are DFQATT and SNEGSKA (reference sequence). The CDR3 here is CSASAGSSPLHF. Written as DNA, the CDR3 is TGCAGTGCTAGTGCAGGGAGCTCACCCCTCCACTTT.

This clonotype was seen more than once but under ten times. V is TRBV7-8 and J is TRBJ2-5, with 12 bases fitting TRBD2. CDR1 is SGHVS, CDR2 FQNEAQ, per germline. After removal of 2 bases from V and 5 bases from J, the junction contained 6 bases not matched to a gene. This CDR3 has 16 amino acids. CDR3 coding DNA: TGTGCCAGCAGCTTACTGCTAGCGGGAGGGTTGGAGACCCAGTACTTC. The encoded protein is CASSLLLAGGLETQYF.